This T cell receptor (beta chain) was observed in a study of T cells after yellow fever vaccination. TCRdb ran MiXCR on the 5' RACE reads and lists one entry per CDR3 protein. The sample yields hundreds of thousands of distinct CDR3 sequences, roughly 19% seen once. CDR1 SEHNR and CDR2 FQNEAQ come from the germline V gene (reference sequence). V shed 1 base and J 2 bases; nucleotides not matched to a gene: 5. The CDR3 spans 17 residues. Specimen: PBMCs, collected 15 days after the yellow fever booster vaccination. The V and J genes are TRBV7-9 and TRBJ1-5, with 10 nucleotides matching TRBD1. This receptor was obtained from a man between 25 and 39 years old who received the YFV17D yellow fever vaccine. In DNA form, the CDR3 reads TGTGCCAGCAGCTTAGTGACAGGGGGCGCCGGCAATCAGCCCCAGCATTTT. Residues: CASSLVTGGAGNQPQHF.